This is a list of T cell receptor beta chains from one sample in a study of T-cell memory formation after mild COVID-19. TCRdb called the 5' RACE reads again in MiXCR, with one record for every CDR3 protein. This sample has 350,000 to 500,000 distinct CDR3 sequences, with 18% found just once. Specimen: PBMCs or a T cell subset sorted from them (not recorded which). The source of these receptors is a man aged 18-30 years who had mild COVID-19 (a few samples of this study predate the infection). Cell type and time point are not known. CDR3s include the opening cysteine and the closing phenylalanine or tryptophan. A D gene is named only where the DNA matches it firmly. Only some rows state a clone size, as once, few, many or a class for expanded clones.

.	.	TRBV4-3	TRBJ2-3	CASSRRGGQADTQYF	TGCGCCAGCAGCCGCAGGGGGGGCCAAGCAGATACGCAGTATTTT
.	TRBD2	TRBV13	TRBJ2-5	CASSLGLAGVHAETQYF	TGTGCCAGCAGCTTAGGCCTAGCGGGGGTTCACGCGGAGACCCAGTACTTC
few	.	TRBV25-1	TRBJ1-6	CARKIGGSSYNSPLHF	TGTGCCAGGAAAATAGGGGGAAGCTCCTATAATTCACCCCTCCACTTT
many	TRBD2	TRBV12-3/TRBV12-4	TRBJ2-5	CASRRAWEGTQYF	TGTGCCAGCAGGCGGGCTTGGGAGGGGACCCAGTACTTC
.	TRBD2	TRBV28	TRBJ2-3	CASSRALAGGQYF	TGTGCCAGCAGTCGGGCCCTAGCGGGGGGGCAGTATTTT
few	.	TRBV20-1	TRBJ1-1	CSARRGLTGMNTEAFF	TGCAGTGCTAGGAGGGGTCTCACAGGGATGAACACTGAAGCTTTCTTT
.	.	TRBV7-6	TRBJ2-3	CASSSKRPSTDTQYF	TGTGCCAGCAGCTCAAAGAGACCGAGCACAGATACGCAGTATTTT
few	.	TRBV4-1	TRBJ1-1	CASSQDFRRLNTEAFF	TGCGCCAGCAGCCAAGATTTCCGACGCTTGAACACTGAAGCTTTCTTT
many	TRBD1	TRBV4-3	TRBJ2-2	CASSQGPQGYTGELFF	TGCGCCAGCAGCCAAGGGCCACAGGGGTACACCGGGGAGCTGTTTTTT
few	.	TRBV5-1	TRBJ1-5	CASSQEGSNQPQHF	TGCGCCAGTAGTCAGGAGGGTAGCAATCAGCCCCAGCATTTT
many	.	TRBV5-1	TRBJ2-5	CASSFETQETQYF	TGCGCCAGCAGCTTCGAGACACAAGAGACCCAGTACTTC
few	.	TRBV9	TRBJ2-3	CASSVRGGPDTQYF	TGTGCCAGCAGCGTAAGAGGGGGACCGGATACGCAGTATTTT
.	.	TRBV7-2	TRBJ1-2	CASSVTGPGNYGYTF	TGTGCCAGCAGCGTCACCGGGCCCGGGAACTATGGCTACACCTTC
.	.	TRBV7-9	TRBJ1-2	CASSLRTSPYTF	TGTGCCAGCAGCTTGAGGACATCCCCCTACACCTTC
few	.	TRBV29-1	TRBJ2-2	CSVEDFIGGELFF	TGCAGCGTTGAAGACTTTATCGGCGGCGAGCTGTTTTTT
few	TRBD2	TRBV5-1	TRBJ2-3	CASRREGLVFADTQYF	TGCGCCAGCAGGAGGGAGGGACTAGTATTCGCAGATACGCAGTATTTT
.	.	TRBV25-1	TRBJ2-2	CASSISPSGTGELFF	TGTGCCAGCAGTATATCCCCGTCAGGCACCGGGGAGCTGTTTTTT